A single sample is the source of the 26 T cell receptor beta chains below, sequenced in a study of human T cells and chemical hapten exposure. It was from unfractionated whole blood that total RNA was extracted. TCRdb re-derived calls from the 5' RACE reads in MiXCR, one entry per CDR3 protein. The table lists under 150,000 distinct CDR3 sequences, 19% of them singletons. The source of these receptors is a human donor in good health.

The sample holds a few counts of this clonotype. The rearrangement uses TRBV21-1 and TRBJ2-1; TRBD2 is the table's D call and was not checked against the DNA. TRBV21-1 is termed a pseudogene. CDR3 length: 17 residues. CDR3: CASSTRGLRSSYNEQFF. The CDR3 DNA reads as TGTGCCAGCAGCACCCGCGGGCTACGGAGCTCCTACAATGAGCAGTTCTTC.

This clonotype appeared a few times. This chain connects TRBV7-9 to TRBJ1-4; D is unclear. The CDR3 loop spans 12 amino acids. Trimming cost V 1 base and J 7 bases, with 4 bases left between them. CDR1 is SEHNR, CDR2 FQNEAQ, per germline (reference sequence). The CDR3 spells CASSLGGEKLFF. The CDR3 bases are TGTGCCAGCAGCTTAGGCGGTGAAAAACTGTTTTTT.

Ten or more counts support this clonotype. The chain links TRBV20-1 to TRBJ1-2; TRBD1 matches 8 bases. The length of the CDR3 is 13 residues. Per the germline V gene, CDR1 is DFQATT and CDR2 is SNEGSKA (reference sequence). V was clipped by 2 bases and J by 2 bases; unmatched bases: 1. The chain's CDR3 is CSARSGGNYGYTF. In DNA, the CDR3 is TGCAGTGCTAGATCAGGGGGCAACTATGGCTACACCTTC.

The V call is TRBV27, the J call TRBJ1-5, with TRBD1 identical over 8 bases. Per the germline V gene, CDR1 is MNHEY and CDR2 is SMNVEV (reference sequence). This CDR3 is built from 16 residues. The ends lost 6 bases at V and 0 bases at J; junction bases unmatched: 7. CDR3 DNA: TGTGCCAGCAGCGTACAGGGGGTAAATAGCAATCAGCCCCAGCATTTT. Residues: CASSVQGVNSNQPQHF.

The chain uses TRBV3-1 and TRBJ2-7; tentative D call: TRBD1 (5 bases). V was clipped by 4 bases and J by 4 bases, with 8 bases between them. Germline V gene data show CDR1 as LGHDT and CDR2 as YNNKEL (reference sequence). The CDR3 runs 12 residues. This CDR3 reads CASSRTGYEQYF. CDR3 DNA: TGTGCCAGCAGCCGTACAGGATACGAGCAGTACTTC.

This clonotype was seen only a few times. The chain couples TRBV5-1 to TRBJ1-1; TRBD1 might be the D (5 bases). From germline, CDR1 is SGHRS and CDR2 YFSETQ. V lost 3 bases and J 0 bases, leaving 9 bases between the germline ends. This CDR3 is built from 14 residues. This CDR3 is CASSWGLMNTEAFF. The CDR3, as DNA: TGCGCCAGCAGCTGGGGACTGATGAACACTGAAGCTTTCTTT. Filled out from reference TRBV5-1 and TRBJ1-1, the complete variable domain reads KAGVTQTPRYLIKTRGQQVTLSCSPISGHRSVSWYQQTPGQGLQFLFEYFSETQRNKGNFPGRFSGRQFSNSRSEMNVSTLELGDSALYLCASSWGLMNTEAFFGQGTRLTVV.

The genes are TRBV28 and TRBJ1-1, with 7 bases fitting TRBD1. The CDR3 length is 16 residues. Germline CDR1 reads MDHEN; CDR2 reads SYDVKM. J gave up 1 base and V 3 bases, and 8 bases lay outside the gene matches. CDR3 sequence reads: CASSFPRGTRNTEAFF. CDR3 nucleotides: TGTGCCAGCAGTTTCCCCAGGGGGACGCGGAACACTGAAGCTTTCTTT.

The chain joins TRBV6-5 to TRBJ2-7, with D maybe TRBD1 (6 bases). The CDR3 totals 14 residues. V was trimmed by 5 bases and J by 1 base, leaving 12 bases between them. Germline V gene sequence: CDR1 MNHEY, CDR2 SVGAGI. DNA of the CDR3: TGTGCCAGCAGTCCCGGAGGACAGTCCTACGAGCAGTACTTC. This translates into CASSPGGQSYEQYF.

This chain uses TRBV10-3 with TRBJ2-1; D not certain. The CDR3 runs 12 residues. Germline CDR1 is ENHRY and CDR2 is SYGVKD. The V end was cut by 2 bases, the J end by 7 bases, with 6 bases between. CDR3 protein: CAISENGNEQFF. CDR3 in DNA: TGTGCCATCAGTGAGAACGGGAATGAGCAGTTCTTC.

The rearrangement links TRBV10-2 to TRBJ1-1, with no clear D. V lost 3 bases to trimming and J lost 4 bases, with 18 bases between them. Germline V lookup: CDR1 WSHSY, CDR2 SAAADI. The CDR3 sequence is 16 residues long. DNA for the CDR3: TGCGCCAGCAGTGACTACTACCCTCCCTGGGGCACTGAAGCTTTCTTT. It encodes CASSDYYPPWGTEAFF.

The J gene is TRBJ2-3, the V gene TRBV27; 9 bases are shared with TRBD2. This CDR3 region has 16 residues. CDR1 and CDR2 (germline): MNHEY, SMNVEV (reference sequence). V shed 7 bases, J shed 2 bases, and the junction held 10 bases outside the gene matches. CDR3 sequence (DNA): TGTGCCAGCATCCCAAGAGCGGGAGGCTACACAGATACGCAGTATTTT. Its translation: CASIPRAGGYTDTQYF.

This clonotype has just a few counts. The V and J genes are TRBV11-2 and TRBJ2-1; 7 bases are shared with TRBD2. In germline, CDR1 is SGHAT, CDR2 FQNNGV. The CDR3 is 16 amino acids. V shed 4 bases and J 5 bases; nucleotides not matched to a gene: 11. DNA of the CDR3: TGTGCCAGCAGCTCCACCGATCGGGGAGGGGACAATGAGCAGTTCTTC. It is translated as CASSSTDRGGDNEQFF.

Concerning this clonotype: A much larger clone differs by one base, so this may be a read error. V is TRBV7-9 and J is TRBJ2-5; 10 bases are a match to TRBD2. CDR1 SEHNR and CDR2 FQNEAQ come from the germline V gene (reference sequence). The junction had 7 bases not matched to a gene; V was cut back by 5 bases and J by 4 bases. This CDR3 has 15 residues. The CDR3 nucleotides are TGTGCCAGCAGCAGACTAGCGGGCCGCCGAGAGACCCAGTACTTC. It specifies CASSRLAGRRETQYF.

Note on this clonotype: Germline and junction disagree at one end, which may indicate a read error. This chain uses TRBV7-9 with TRBJ1-2; D might be TRBD1 (6 bases). This CDR3 is built from 16 residues. Germline-derived CDR1 and CDR2 are SEHNR and FQNEAQ (reference sequence). CDR3 loop: CASSPDRWDTSYGDTF. The CDR3, as DNA: TGTGCCAGCAGCCCCGACCGATGGGACACTTCCTATGGCGACACCTTC.

This clonotype came up a few times. The chain has TRBV6-5 and TRBJ2-7, with a possible D match to TRBD2 (6 bases). Per germline, CDR1 MNHEY and CDR2 SVGAGI. Trimming pared 4 bases from V and 1 base from J, leaving 11 bases between. This CDR3 has 14 residues. For the CDR3, the DNA is TGTGCCAGCAGTTTGGTGGCGGGGTCCTACGAGCAGTACTTC. Its translation: CASSLVAGSYEQYF.

This chain connects TRBV20-1 to TRBJ1-2; D unresolved. The V end was cut by 0 bases, the J end by 2 bases, with 25 bases between. The V gene's germline CDR1 is DFQATT and CDR2 SNEGSKA (reference sequence). The CDR3 contains 19 residues. CDR3 DNA: TGCAGTGCTAGAGACCCACCCCTCGGGCAGTGGGCCTCAAACTATGGCTACACCTTC. Its protein is CSARDPPLGQWASNYGYTF.

This rearrangement joins TRBV28 to TRBJ2-7, with D perhaps given as TRBD1 or TRBD2 (6 bases each). Germline values: CDR1 MDHEN, CDR2 SYDVKM. V was shortened by 4 bases and J by 0 bases, with 13 bases between the two germline ends. CDR3 size: 15 residues. The DNA of the CDR3 is TGTGCCAGCAGTTCTGGGGGGCCCCCCTCCTACGAGCAGTACTTC. Residues: CASSSGGPPSYEQYF.

The CDR3 nucleotides are TGTGCCTCAGTTGGGACAGGGGTTGGATCGCCCCAGCATTTT. Translated, it gives CASVGTGVGSPQHF. This sequence joins TRBV2 and TRBJ1-5; 10 positions agree with TRBD1. The V gene end was trimmed by 11 bases and the J gene end by 9 bases; junction bases not matched to a gene: 13. This CDR3 has 14 amino acids. The germline V gene encodes CDR1 SNHLY and CDR2 FYNNEI.

This clonotype was detected only a few times. The chain employs TRBV7-3 and TRBJ2-2; D is unclear. In germline, CDR1 is SGHTA, CDR2 FQGTGA. The CDR3 covers 16 residues. V was cut by 6 bases and J by 0 bases, with 14 bases left in between. CDR3 nucleotide sequence: TGTGCCAGCAGATCCTTCGTGGGCTCGAACACCGGGGAGCTGTTTTTT. Residues: CASRSFVGSNTGELFF. Based on the CDR3 plus reference TRBV7-3 and TRBJ2-2, the full variable domain is GAGVSQTPSNKVTEKGKYVELRCDPISGHTALYWYRQSLGQGPEFLIYFQGTGAADDSGLPNDRFFAVRPEGSVSTLKIQRTERGDSAVYLCASRSFVGSNTGELFFGEGSRLTVL.

This rearrangement joins TRBV11-3 to TRBJ2-1; D gene ambiguous. The CDR3 sequence is 15 residues long. CDR1 is SGHNT, CDR2 YENEEA, per germline. Trimming pared 5 bases from V and 3 bases from J, leaving 14 bases between. CDR3 amino acids: CASSRQGDRYNEQFF. CDR3 coding DNA: TGTGCCAGCAGCCGTCAAGGAGATCGCTACAATGAGCAGTTCTTC.

This clonotype was seen only a few times. V usage is TRBV5-4 and J usage is TRBJ2-1; D gene uncertain. CDR1 SGHNT and CDR2 YYREEE come from the germline V gene (reference sequence). The CDR3 totals 15 residues. Deletions cut 7 bases from V and 0 bases from J, with 14 bases between. The CDR3 DNA reads TGTGCCAGCTTAGTCGCCCCCAGCTCCTACAATGAGCAGTTCTTC. Translation: CASLVAPSSYNEQFF.

This clonotype has a handful of counts. The rearrangement links TRBV27 to TRBJ2-7, with 10 bases matching TRBD2. V was pared by 8 bases and J by 4 bases, with 5 bases of the junction left unmatched. Germline values: CDR1 MNHEY, CDR2 SMNVEV (reference sequence). The CDR3 loop spans 13 amino acids. The CDR3 DNA follows: TGTGCCAGCTCTAGCGGGAGCTTGTACGAGCAGTACTTC. Translation gives CASSSGSLYEQYF.

As DNA, the CDR3 is TGTGCCAGCAGTTTTAGCGGGAGGGCGAGACAGACCCAGTACTTC. Amino acids: CASSFSGRARQTQYF. J is TRBJ2-5 and V is TRBV6-2 or TRBV6-3, with TRBD2 matching over 11 bases. Per the germline V gene, CDR1 is MNHEY and CDR2 is SVGEGT. The length of the CDR3 is 15 residues. Losses at the gene ends were 4 bases for V and 6 bases for J; bases not matched to a gene: 7.

The chain uses TRBV6-2 or TRBV6-3 and TRBJ2-3; TRBD2 agrees at 7 bases. The CDR3 runs to 16 residues. With V trimmed by 3 bases and J by 8 bases, 14 bases remained unmatched. Germline V gives CDR1 MNHEY, CDR2 SVGEGT. CDR3 residues: CASSYESRGAGPTQYF. In DNA form, the CDR3 reads TGTGCCAGCAGTTATGAATCTCGAGGAGCGGGACCTACGCAGTATTTT.

This clonotype appeared a few times. This chain joins TRBV20-1 and TRBJ2-3; no firm D call. The CDR3 is 13 amino acids. CDR1 is DFQATT, CDR2 SNEGSKA, per germline (reference sequence). Trimming removed 1 base at V and 6 bases at J, with 11 bases between. The DNA of the CDR3 is TGCAGTGCTAGAGGGGGAAGTATGGATACGCAGTATTTT. Amino acid sequence: CSARGGSMDTQYF.

This clonotype was seen only a few times. The rearrangement links TRBV29-1 to TRBJ2-7; 8 nucleotides align to TRBD2. CDR3 length equals 14 residues. V lost 0 bases to trimming and J lost 4 bases; unmatched junction nucleotides: 5. Germline CDR1 and CDR2: SQVTM and ANQGSEA. The CDR3 DNA is TGCAGCGTTGAAGAATCCGGGAGGGATTACGAGCAGTACTTC. Its translation is CSVEESGRDYEQYF.